The 14 T cell receptor beta chains below were found in one sample sequenced in a study of cytomegalovirus exposure and HLA in healthy donors. With 60 Vbeta and 13 Jbeta primers, the PCR was carried out. Some clones are missing from TCRdb's copy, which holds only in-frame ones; the method was immunoSEQ multiplex PCR. The repertoire holds under 200,000 clones, with less than 90% as singletons. The sample comprised PBMCs. These receptors came from a man aged 30 to 39 in good health and CMV-seronegative.

V and J are TRBV30 and TRBJ2-5, with TRBD1 matching over 7 bases. The CDR3 totals 15 residues. Trimming cost V 2 bases and J 1 base; bases outside gene matches: 7. Germline lookup yields CDR1 GTSNPN and CDR2 SVGIG (reference sequence). CDR3 loop: CAWSRMDRFQETQYF. As DNA, the CDR3 is TGTGCCTGGAGTCGCATGGACAGGTTCCAAGAGACCCAGTACTTC.

The table lists this clone with a few counts. The rearrangement uses TRBV29-1 and TRBJ1-1; TRBD1 matches 8 bases. Looked up from germline, CDR1 is SQVTM and CDR2 is ANQGSEA. The length of the CDR3 is 12 residues. With V trimmed by 7 bases and J by 1 base, 2 bases remained unmatched. CDR3 coding DNA: TGCAGCGCGGGACAGGAGAACACTGAAGCTTTCTTT. It yields the protein CSAGQENTEAFF. Full variable domain (missing parts from reference TRBV29-1 and TRBJ1-1): SAVISQKPSRDICQRGTSLTIQCQVDSQVTMMFWYRQQPGQSLTLIATANQGSEATYESGFVIDKFPISRPNLTFSTLTVSNMSPEDSSIYLCSAGQENTEAFFGQGTRLTVV.

This chain links TRBV7-2 with TRBJ2-7; TRBD2 agrees at 7 bases. V was clipped by 4 bases and J by 3 bases; unmatched bases: 9. The CDR3 sequence is 15 residues long. Per the germline V gene, CDR1 is SGHTA and CDR2 is FQGNSA. CDR3 sequence: CASSSRGGEGYEQYF. For the CDR3, the DNA is TGTGCCAGCAGCTCCCGGGGAGGGGAGGGCTACGAGCAGTACTTC. Using reference TRBV7-2 and TRBJ2-7 for the parts outside the CDR3, the full variable domain is GAGVSQSPSNKVTEKGKDVELRCDPISGHTALYWYRQSLGQGLEFLIYFQGNSAPDKSGLPSDRFSAERTGGSVSTLTIQRTQQEDSAVYLCASSSRGGEGYEQYFGPGTRLTVT.

The chain joins TRBV6-1 to TRBJ1-3; TRBD1 is a possible D gene (6 bases). The CDR3 is 14 amino acids. V gave up 7 bases and J gave up 0 bases, with 10 bases separating them. Germline V lookup: CDR1 MNHNS, CDR2 SASEGT. This CDR3 is CASTRTDSGNTIYF. The DNA of the CDR3 is TGTGCCAGCACCCGGACAGACTCTGGAAACACCATATATTTT.

The V gene is TRBV19, the J gene TRBJ2-1; D possibly corresponds to TRBD2 (7 bases). The V and J ends lost 4 bases and 8 bases respectively, with 21 bases between them. Germline V CDR1 and CDR2: LNHDA, SQIVND (reference sequence). This CDR3 region has 16 residues. Written as DNA, the CDR3 is TGTGCCAGTAGTACCCTACTAGCTAGGGGGAGGGATGAGCAGTTCTTC. Its translation is CASSTLLARGRDEQFF.

The chain employs TRBV15 and TRBJ2-7, with D unclear. There are 15 residues in the CDR3. The V and J ends lost 1 base and 7 bases respectively, with 17 bases between them. CDR1 is LNHNV, CDR2 YYDKDF, per germline (reference sequence). The CDR3 sequence: CATSRGGVLAKEQYF. Here the CDR3 DNA reads TGTGCCACCAGCAGAGGAGGAGTATTGGCAAAAGAGCAGTACTTC.

This clone appeared once. This chain links TRBV7-7 with TRBJ2-1; maybe TRBD2 (6 bases). The CDR3 consists of 14 residues. V gave up 5 bases and J gave up 2 bases, with 10 bases separating them. Germline lookup yields CDR1 SSHAT and CDR2 FNYEAQ (reference sequence). Here the CDR3 reads CASSPGLAYNEQFF. The CDR3, as DNA: TGTGCCAGCAGCCCGGGACTGGCCTACAATGAGCAGTTCTTC. The full variable domain, its missing parts supplied by reference TRBV7-7 and TRBJ2-1, is GAGVSQSPRYKVTKRGQDVTLRCDPISSHATLYWYQQALGQGPEFLTYFNYEAQPDKSGLPSDRFSAERPEGSISTLTIQRTEQRDSAMYRCASSPGLAYNEQFFGPGTRLTVL.

This sequence joins TRBV6-5 and TRBJ2-7, with 9 bases identical to TRBD1. Germline V gene lookup returns CDR1 MNHEY and CDR2 SVGAGI. The CDR3 is made up of 14 amino acids. Trimming cost V 5 bases and J 7 bases; bases outside gene matches: 9. The CDR3 loop is CASSQDRGAGEQYF. CDR3 nucleotide sequence: TGTGCCAGCAGTCAGGACAGGGGTGCTGGGGAGCAGTACTTC.

The chain carries TRBV18 and TRBJ2-7; D unclear. This CDR3 comprises 12 residues. The V end was cut by 6 bases, the J end by 6 bases, with 12 bases between. Germline V gene sequence: CDR1 KGHSH, CDR2 LQKENI. CDR3: CASSPTGSEQYF. Written as DNA, the CDR3 is TGTGCCAGCTCTCCAACTGGTAGCGAGCAGTACTTC.

This chain joins TRBV19 and TRBJ2-3; unclear D gene. Germline V gives CDR1 LNHDA, CDR2 SQIVND (reference sequence). The CDR3 spans 12 residues. The V end lost 7 bases, the J end lost 0 bases, and 5 bases lay between the germline ends. The CDR3 here is CASTASTDTQYF. The CDR3 DNA is TGTGCCAGTACCGCGAGCACAGATACGCAGTATTTT.

The V call is TRBV2, the J call TRBJ2-7, with TRBD2 matching over 7 bases. V gave up 6 bases and J gave up 3 bases; unmatched junction bases: 11. This CDR3 region has 15 residues. Germline V gene lookup returns CDR1 SNHLY and CDR2 FYNNEI. The CDR3: CASRGGRGTYYEQYF. CDR3 in DNA: TGTGCCAGCAGAGGAGGGCGGGGGACGTACTACGAGCAGTACTTC.

The CDR3 DNA sequence: TGTGCCTTATCCCCCCTCCAAGAGACCCAGTACTTC. It encodes CALSPLQETQYF. The rearrangement uses TRBV30 and TRBJ2-5; D is unresolved. Germline CDR1 is GTSNPN and CDR2 is SVGIG (reference sequence). V lost 7 bases and J 1 base, leaving 10 bases between the germline ends. The CDR3 contains 12 residues. The whole variable domain, remainder taken from reference TRBV30 and TRBJ2-5, is SQTIHQWPATLVQPVGSPLSLECTVEGTSNPNLYWYRQAAGRGLQLLFYSVGIGQISSEVPQNLSASRPQDRQFILSSKKLLLSDSGFYLCALSPLQETQYFGPGTRLLVL.

This clone has a handful of counts. The chain couples TRBV5-4 to TRBJ2-3; tentatively, D is TRBD1 (5 bases). Germline CDR1 reads SGHNT; CDR2 reads YYREEE (reference sequence). The CDR3 runs 15 residues. The V and J ends lost 4 bases and 2 bases respectively, with 14 bases between them. CDR3 nucleotides: TGTGCCAGCAGCCCCCTCTCAGGGTCCACAGATACGCAGTATTTT. Translation: CASSPLSGSTDTQYF.

This sequence joins TRBV9 and TRBJ2-5, with D possibly being TRBD1 (6 bases). Germline V gene lookup returns CDR1 SGDLS and CDR2 YYNGEE. The CDR3 loop spans 15 amino acids. The V gene lost 0 bases and the J gene lost 2 bases, with 11 bases spanning the gap. As DNA, the CDR3 is TGTGCCAGCAGCGTAGGGGGGCTCGTTCAAGAGACCCAGTACTTC. Translated, it gives CASSVGGLVQETQYF.